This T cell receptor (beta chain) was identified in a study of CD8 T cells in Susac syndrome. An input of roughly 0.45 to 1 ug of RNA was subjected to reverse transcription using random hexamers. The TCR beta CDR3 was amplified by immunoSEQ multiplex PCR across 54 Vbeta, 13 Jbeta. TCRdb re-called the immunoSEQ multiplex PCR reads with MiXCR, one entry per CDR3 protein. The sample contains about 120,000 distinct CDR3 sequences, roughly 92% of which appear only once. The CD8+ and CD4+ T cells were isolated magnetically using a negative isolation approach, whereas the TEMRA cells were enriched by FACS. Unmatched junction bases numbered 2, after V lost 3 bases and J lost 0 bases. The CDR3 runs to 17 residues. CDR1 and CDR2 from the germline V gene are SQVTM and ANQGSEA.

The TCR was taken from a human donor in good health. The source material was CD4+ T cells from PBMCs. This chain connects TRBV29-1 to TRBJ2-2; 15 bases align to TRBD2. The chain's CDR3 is CSVDGLAGGPNTGELFF. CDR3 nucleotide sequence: TGCAGCGTTGATGGACTAGCGGGAGGGCCGAACACCGGGGAGCTGTTTTTT.